This T cell receptor beta chain was sequenced in a study of T cell changes during pregnancy in multiple sclerosis. Unmatched junction bases numbered 14, after V lost 8 bases and J lost 10 bases. The CDR3 sequence is 13 residues long. The germline gives CDR1 ENHRY, CDR2 SYGVKD. Sequenced by immunoSEQ multiplex PCR; TCRdb stores in-frame clones only, minus some. The sample contains tens of thousands of clones, around 90% of which appear only once. The chain uses TRBV10-3 and TRBJ2-7; TRBD1 matches at 7 bases. The clonotype was recovered from a female donor in good health, enrolled as a control in a pregnancy study. The sequenced sample was peripheral blood, obtained in the first trimester of pregnancy. The CDR3 DNA is TGTGCCATCTGGCGGACAGGTTCGGGGAAACAGTACTTC. Amino acid sequence: CAIWRTGSGKQYF.